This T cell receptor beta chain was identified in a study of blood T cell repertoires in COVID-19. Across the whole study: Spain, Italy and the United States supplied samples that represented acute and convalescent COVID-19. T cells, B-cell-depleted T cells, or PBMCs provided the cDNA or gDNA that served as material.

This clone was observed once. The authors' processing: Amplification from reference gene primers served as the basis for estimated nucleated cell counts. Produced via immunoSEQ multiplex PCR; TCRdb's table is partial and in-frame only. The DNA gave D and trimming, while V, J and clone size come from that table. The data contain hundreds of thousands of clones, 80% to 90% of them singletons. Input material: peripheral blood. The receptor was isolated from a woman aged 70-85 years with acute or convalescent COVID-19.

CDR3 sequence reads: CASSPEANQPQHF. The CDR3 nucleotides read TGTGCCAGCTCACCCGAGGCTAATCAGCCCCAGCATTTT. This sequence joins TRBV18 and TRBJ1-5; D is unresolved. Trimming removed 3 bases at V and 4 bases at J, with 7 bases between. The CDR3 is made up of 13 amino acids. The germline CDR1 and CDR2 sequences are KGHSH and LQKENI.